This TCR beta chain appears in the sequencing data of a study of blood T cell repertoires in COVID-19. Whole-study context: The United States, Italy and Spain provided the acute and convalescent COVID-19 samples. In each case, the material was cDNA or gDNA derived from T cells, B-cell-depleted T cells, or PBMCs.

Measured with immunoSEQ multiplex PCR; TCRdb has only the in-frame clones, and not every one. This sample has about 300,000 clones, with 70% to 90% found just once. The CDR3 is 14 amino acids. The germline V gene encodes CDR1 SGDLS and CDR2 YYNGEE. Trimming took off 0 bases at V and 0 bases at J, with 6 bases between the two ends. The gene calls are TRBV9 and TRBJ1-1; a possible D gene is TRBD1 (5 bases). Material for sequencing was peripheral blood. This TCR came from a young man who had recovered from COVID-19. This CDR3 is CASSVEGVNTEAFF. CDR3 in DNA: TGTGCCAGCAGCGTAGAAGGGGTGAACACTGAAGCTTTCTTT.